This TCR beta chain derives from a study of blood T cell repertoires in COVID-19. Study-wide background: Acute and convalescent COVID-19 samples came from the United States, Italy and Spain.

Trimming at V came to 6 bases and at J to 3 bases, leaving 2 bases not matched to a gene. Germline CDR1 MDHEN, CDR2 SYDVKM. The length of the CDR3 is 14 residues. Here immunoSEQ multiplex PCR was the method, and the copy in TCRdb shows in-frame clones only, minus some. There are roughly 260,000 clones in the sample; roughly 85% occur only once, and 1.5% to 2% lies in the top ten. Sequences were obtained from PBMCs or T cells enriched from blood (not recorded which). The source of this sequence is a woman in her 50s who had recovered from COVID-19. The chain joins TRBV28 to TRBJ1-3, with 10 bases identical to TRBD1. The CDR3 reads CASRWTGGGNTIYF. The DNA for the CDR3 is TGTGCCAGCAGGTGGACAGGGGGTGGAAACACCATATATTTT.